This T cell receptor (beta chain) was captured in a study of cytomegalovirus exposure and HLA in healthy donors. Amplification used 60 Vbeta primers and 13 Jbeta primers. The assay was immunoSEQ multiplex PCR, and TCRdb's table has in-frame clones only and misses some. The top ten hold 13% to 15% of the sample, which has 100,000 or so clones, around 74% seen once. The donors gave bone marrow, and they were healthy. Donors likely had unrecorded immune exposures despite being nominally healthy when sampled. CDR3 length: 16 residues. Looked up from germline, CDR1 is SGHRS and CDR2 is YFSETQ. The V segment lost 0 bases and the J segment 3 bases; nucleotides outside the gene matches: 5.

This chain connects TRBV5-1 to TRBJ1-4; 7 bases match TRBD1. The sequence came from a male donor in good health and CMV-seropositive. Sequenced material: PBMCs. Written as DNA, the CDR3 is TGCGCCAGCAGCTTGGTCACAGGGGCATCTAATGAAAAACTGTTTTTT. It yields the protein CASSLVTGASNEKLFF.